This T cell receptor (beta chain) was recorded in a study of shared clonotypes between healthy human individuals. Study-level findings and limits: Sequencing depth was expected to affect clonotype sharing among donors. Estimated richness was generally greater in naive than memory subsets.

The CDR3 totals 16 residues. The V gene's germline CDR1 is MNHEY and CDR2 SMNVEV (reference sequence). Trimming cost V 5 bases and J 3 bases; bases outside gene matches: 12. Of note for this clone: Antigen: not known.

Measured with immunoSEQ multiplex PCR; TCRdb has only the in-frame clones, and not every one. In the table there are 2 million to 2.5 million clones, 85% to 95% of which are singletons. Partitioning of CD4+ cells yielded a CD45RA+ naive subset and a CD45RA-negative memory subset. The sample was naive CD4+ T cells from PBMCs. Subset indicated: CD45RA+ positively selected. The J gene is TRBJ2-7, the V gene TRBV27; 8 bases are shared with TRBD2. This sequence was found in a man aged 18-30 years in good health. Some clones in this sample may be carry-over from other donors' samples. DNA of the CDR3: TGTGCCAGCAGTCCCCCCCGGACTAGCAGCAGCTACGAGCAGTACTTC. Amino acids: CASSPPRTSSSYEQYF.